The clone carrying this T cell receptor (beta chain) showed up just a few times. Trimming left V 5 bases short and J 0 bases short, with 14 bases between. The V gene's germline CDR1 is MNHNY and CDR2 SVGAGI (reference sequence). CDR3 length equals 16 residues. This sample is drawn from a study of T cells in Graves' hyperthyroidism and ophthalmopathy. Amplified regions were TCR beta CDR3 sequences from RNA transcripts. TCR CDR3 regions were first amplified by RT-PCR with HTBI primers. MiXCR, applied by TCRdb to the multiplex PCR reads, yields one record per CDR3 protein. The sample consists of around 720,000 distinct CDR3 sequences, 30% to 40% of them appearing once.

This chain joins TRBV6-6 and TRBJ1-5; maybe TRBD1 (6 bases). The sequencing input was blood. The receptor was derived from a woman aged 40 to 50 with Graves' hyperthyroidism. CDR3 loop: CASSQQDRNSNQPQHF. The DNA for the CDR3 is TGTGCCAGCAGTCAGCAAGACAGGAATAGCAATCAGCCCCAGCATTTT.